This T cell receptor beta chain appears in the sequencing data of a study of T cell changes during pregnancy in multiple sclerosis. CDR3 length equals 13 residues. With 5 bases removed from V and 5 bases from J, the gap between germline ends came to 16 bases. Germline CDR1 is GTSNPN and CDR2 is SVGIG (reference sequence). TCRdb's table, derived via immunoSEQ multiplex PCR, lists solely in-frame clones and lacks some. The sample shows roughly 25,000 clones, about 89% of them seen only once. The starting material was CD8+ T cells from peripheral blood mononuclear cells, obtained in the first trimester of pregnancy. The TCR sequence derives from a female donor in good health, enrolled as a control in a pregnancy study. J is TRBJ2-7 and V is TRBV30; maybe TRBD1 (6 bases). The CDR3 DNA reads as TGTGCCTGGGACCCCACCGCAGGGGACGAGCAGTACTTC. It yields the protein CAWDPTAGDEQYF. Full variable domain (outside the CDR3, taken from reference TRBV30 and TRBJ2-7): SQTIHQWPATLVQPVGSPLSLECTVEGTSNPNLYWYRQAAGRGLQLLFYSVGIGQISSEVPQNLSASRPQDRQFILSSKKLLLSDSGFYLCAWDPTAGDEQYFGPGTRLTVT.